This T cell receptor beta chain was retrieved from a study of T cell repertoires in cytomegalovirus infection. V lost 1 base and J 11 bases, leaving 21 bases between the germline ends. CDR3 length equals 15 residues. Germline loops: CDR1 MDHEN, CDR2 SYDVKM. This clonotype was picked up a small number of times. In TCRdb, the reads were re-called with MiXCR into one record per CDR3 protein. The sample shows 600,000 to 800,000 distinct CDR3 sequences, roughly 26% of them seen only once. The chain employs TRBV28 and TRBJ2-7; possible D gene TRBD1, 6 bases. The clonotype originates from a human donor in good health (CMV status not recorded). Some clones in this sample may be carry-over from other donors' samples. The specimen was CD8+ T cells from PBMCs. The CDR3 spells CASSLSPRGTGREYF. The CDR3 DNA is TGTGCCAGCAGTTTATCCCCCAGGGGAACAGGCCGGGAGTACTTC.